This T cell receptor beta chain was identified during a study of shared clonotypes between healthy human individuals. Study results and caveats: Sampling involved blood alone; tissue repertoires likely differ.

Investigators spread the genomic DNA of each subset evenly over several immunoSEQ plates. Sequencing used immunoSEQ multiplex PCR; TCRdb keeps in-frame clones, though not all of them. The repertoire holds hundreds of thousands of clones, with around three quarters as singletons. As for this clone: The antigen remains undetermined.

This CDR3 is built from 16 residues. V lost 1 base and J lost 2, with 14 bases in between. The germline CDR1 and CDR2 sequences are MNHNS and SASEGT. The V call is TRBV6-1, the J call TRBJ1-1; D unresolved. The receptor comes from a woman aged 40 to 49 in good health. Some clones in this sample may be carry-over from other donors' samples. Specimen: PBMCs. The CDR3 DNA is TGTGCCAGCAGTGAAGTATATTCGTGGGGAAACACTGAAGCTTTCTTT. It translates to CASSEVYSWGNTEAFF.